This record looks at one T cell receptor (beta chain) sequence and its context. Its antigen remains unidentified. Trimming took off 6 bases at V and 5 bases at J, with 25 bases between the two ends. The CDR3 totals 17 residues. Germline-derived CDR1 and CDR2 are DFQATT and SNEGSKA (reference sequence). A second PCR, run for roughly 7 to 11 cycles, used a sample-barcoded 5' primer plus a J-beta primer mix. The authors tagged each cDNA molecule using a template-switch adaptor with 12 random nucleotides. Each CDR3 protein is one row after TCRdb ran MiXCR on the 5' RACE reads. This table has 1.5 million to 1.8 million distinct CDR3 sequences, 35% to 45% appearing once. The data are from a study of blood T cells in healthy people across ages. The study, taken as a whole, reports: When set beside aged donors, long-lived donors presented more naive CD4+ cells and higher diversity.

PBMCs numbering at least 7 million were isolated per sample. The J gene is TRBJ1-4, the V gene TRBV20-1; maybe TRBD1 (5 bases). Sample: blood. This clonotype was sampled from a woman younger than 30 in good health. CDR3 loop: CSATSPGGSEGNEKLFF. The CDR3 coding sequence is TGCAGTGCCACATCCCCTGGGGGATCGGAGGGCAATGAAAAACTGTTTTTT.